The rows below give T cell receptor beta chains drawn from one sample of a study of shared clonotypes between healthy human individuals. Generated by immunoSEQ multiplex PCR, the TCRdb table keeps only in-frame clones and is missing some. This table holds around 560,000 clones, roughly 95% found once. Input material: naive CD8+ T cells sorted from blood. The receptor set was obtained from a young woman in good health. CDR3s include the opening cysteine and the closing phenylalanine or tryptophan. The order of the fields is V gene, CDR3 length, J gene, clone size, D gene, CDR3 DNA, CDR3 protein. D genes are given only for firm matches. Clone size is given for some rows only: seen once, a few or many times, or a class if the clone is expanded.

TRBV7-9	15	TRBJ1-2	.	.	TGTGCCAGCAGCTTAGACCGGGGGCGTTTCATTGGCTACACCTTC	CASSLDRGRFIGYTF
TRBV9	14	TRBJ2-6	.	.	TGTGCCAGCAGCGTGGGGTCGGGGGCCAACGTCCTGACTTTC	CASSVGSGANVLTF
TRBV18	17	TRBJ1-4	.	TRBD1	TGTGCCAGCTCACCAGCCAGGGGGAGTGGAACTAATGAAAAACTGTTTTTT	CASSPARGSGTNEKLFF
TRBV27	16	TRBJ2-7	once	TRBD1	TGTGCCAGCAGTTTATTGGTCGGGACAGGGGTCTACGAGCAGTACTTC	CASSLLVGTGVYEQYF
TRBV27	13	TRBJ2-7	.	.	TGTGCCAGCAGCCCGACTAGCTCCTACGAGCAGTACTTC	CASSPTSSYEQYF
TRBV28	15	TRBJ1-5	.	.	TGTGCCAGCAGTTTGTTTTCGGGCGGGGATCAGCCCCAGCATTTT	CASSLFSGGDQPQHF
TRBV2	13	TRBJ2-6	once	.	TGTGCCAGCAGTGTAACAGGGGCCAACGTCCTGACTTTC	CASSVTGANVLTF
TRBV4-1	16	TRBJ2-7	.	TRBD2	TGCGCCAGCAGCCACGGACTAGCGGGTGGGACCTACGAGCAGTACTTC	CASSHGLAGGTYEQYF
TRBV9	13	TRBJ2-3	.	.	TGTGCCAGCAGGCCCATCGGGTCAGATACGCAGTATTTT	CASRPIGSDTQYF
TRBV9	15	TRBJ1-1	.	.	TGTGCCAGCAGCCCCAACGCGGGCAGGGGCTCTGAAGCTTTCTTT	CASSPNAGRGSEAFF
TRBV28	18	TRBJ2-1	.	TRBD2	TGTGCCAGCATGCTTGGGACTAGCGGGAGGGGATTTTACAATGAGCAGTTCTTC	CASMLGTSGRGFYNEQFF
TRBV10-2	11	TRBJ1-1	.	.	TGCGCCAGCAGTGGGGGCACTGAAGCTTTCTTT	CASSGGTEAFF
TRBV11-2	14	TRBJ1-1	.	TRBD1	TGTGCCAGCAGCCTGCGGACAGGGTGGGATGGTGCTTTCTTT	CASSLRTGWDGAFF
TRBV5-1	15	TRBJ2-2	.	.	TGCGCCAGCAGCCCGACAGGCTGGGGCACCGGGGAGCTGTTTTTT	CASSPTGWGTGELFF
TRBV6-1	14	TRBJ2-7	.	.	TGTGCCAGCAGGGAGGACTTCATGACCTACGAGCAGTACTTC	CASREDFMTYEQYF
TRBV14	15	TRBJ2-7	.	TRBD2	TGTGCCAGCAGCTCTACGCGACTAGCGGGAGACGAGCAGTACTTC	CASSSTRLAGDEQYF
TRBV10-1	12	TRBJ2-1	once	.	TGCGCCAGCAGCGGAGACTACAATGAGCAGTTCTTC	CASSGDYNEQFF
TRBV27	16	TRBJ2-2	.	TRBD2	TGTGCCAGCAGTCCCCGGAGCGGGAGGTCTACCGGGGAGCTGTTTTTT	CASSPRSGRSTGELFF
TRBV28	15	TRBJ2-7	.	.	TGTGCCAGCAGTTGGACTCCCGAAAAGGTTGACGAGCAGTACTTC	CASSWTPEKVDEQYF
TRBV9	17	TRBJ2-3	.	TRBD1	TGTGCCAGCAGCGCAACCTCCAGGACAGGGTTTACAGATACGCAGTATTTT	CASSATSRTGFTDTQYF
TRBV30	11	TRBJ1-1	.	.	TGTGCCTGGAGGAACGAGGCTGAAGCTTTCTTT	CAWRNEAEAFF
TRBV11-3	14	TRBJ1-1	.	.	TGTGCCAGCAGCACGGACAGTTTGAACACTGAAGCTTTCTTT	CASSTDSLNTEAFF
TRBV15	20	TRBJ2-6	.	TRBD2	TGTGCCACCAGCAGAGATCCTCCTAGCGGGGGATTCTCTGGGGCCAACGTCCTGACTTTC	CATSRDPPSGGFSGANVLTF
TRBV27	15	TRBJ2-7	.	TRBD2	TGTGCCAGCAGTTTATTTAGCGGGAGAAGACACGAGCAGTACTTC	CASSLFSGRRHEQYF
TRBV4-1	15	TRBJ1-3	few	.	TGCGCCAGCAGCCCCGACAGACGCTCTGGAAACACCATATATTTT	CASSPDRRSGNTIYF
TRBV7-9	17	TRBJ1-1	.	.	TGTGCCAGCAGCTTAGCGATAGGGACCGCGGCTGACACTGAAGCTTTCTTT	CASSLAIGTAADTEAFF
TRBV28	15	TRBJ2-7	.	TRBD2	TGTGCCAGCACTACCCGATGGGGCGGGAGGTACGAGCAGTACTTC	CASTTRWGGRYEQYF
TRBV4-1	15	TRBJ1-5	once	TRBD1	TGCGCCAGCAGCCTTACGACAGGGAGCAATCAGCCCCAGCATTTT	CASSLTTGSNQPQHF
TRBV28	19	TRBJ2-6	.	TRBD2	TGTGCCAGCAGTTTCTCTCGAACGGGAGGACGCTCTGGGGCCAACGTCCTGACTTTC	CASSFSRTGGRSGANVLTF
TRBV5-6	13	TRBJ2-7	.	.	TGTGCCAGCAGCTCACCAACTACTTACGAGCAGTACTTC	CASSSPTTYEQYF
TRBV7-8	20	TRBJ1-4	.	TRBD1	TGTGCCAGCAGCTCCCTCGGGGCCAGGGGGCTGCTGAATGGGCTCGAAAAACTGTTTTTT	CASSSLGARGLLNGLEKLFF
TRBV5-6	16	TRBJ1-2	.	.	TGTGCCAGCAGCGAGACCGGGACCCAAGCTAACTATGGCTACACCTTC	CASSETGTQANYGYTF
TRBV19	14	TRBJ1-3	.	.	TGTGCCAGTAGTATAGAAGAATCTGGAAACACCATATATTTT	CASSIEESGNTIYF